This T cell receptor beta chain derives from a study of blood T cell repertoires in COVID-19. Study summary: Samples representing acute and convalescent COVID-19 were sourced from the United States, Italy and Spain. Sources were T cells, B-cell-depleted T cells, or PBMCs; the material itself was cDNA or gDNA.

Method: immunoSEQ multiplex PCR; TCRdb's copy keeps in-frame clones and lacks some. The repertoire includes roughly 89,000 clones, 80% of them detected once, and 10% to 13% sits in the top ten. The sequenced sample consisted of peripheral blood. This TCR derives from a woman in her 70s with acute or convalescent COVID-19.

CDR3 nucleotides: TGTGCCAGCAGCGGTGGGACAGGGAATATTTCACCCCTCCACTTT. Its protein product is CASSGGTGNISPLHF. The chain has TRBV9 and TRBJ1-6; TRBD1 agrees at 9 bases. The CDR3 runs to 15 residues. CDR1 is SGDLS and CDR2 is YYNGEE in the germline V gene. The V gene end was trimmed by 3 bases and the J gene end by 9 bases; junction bases not matched to a gene: 7.